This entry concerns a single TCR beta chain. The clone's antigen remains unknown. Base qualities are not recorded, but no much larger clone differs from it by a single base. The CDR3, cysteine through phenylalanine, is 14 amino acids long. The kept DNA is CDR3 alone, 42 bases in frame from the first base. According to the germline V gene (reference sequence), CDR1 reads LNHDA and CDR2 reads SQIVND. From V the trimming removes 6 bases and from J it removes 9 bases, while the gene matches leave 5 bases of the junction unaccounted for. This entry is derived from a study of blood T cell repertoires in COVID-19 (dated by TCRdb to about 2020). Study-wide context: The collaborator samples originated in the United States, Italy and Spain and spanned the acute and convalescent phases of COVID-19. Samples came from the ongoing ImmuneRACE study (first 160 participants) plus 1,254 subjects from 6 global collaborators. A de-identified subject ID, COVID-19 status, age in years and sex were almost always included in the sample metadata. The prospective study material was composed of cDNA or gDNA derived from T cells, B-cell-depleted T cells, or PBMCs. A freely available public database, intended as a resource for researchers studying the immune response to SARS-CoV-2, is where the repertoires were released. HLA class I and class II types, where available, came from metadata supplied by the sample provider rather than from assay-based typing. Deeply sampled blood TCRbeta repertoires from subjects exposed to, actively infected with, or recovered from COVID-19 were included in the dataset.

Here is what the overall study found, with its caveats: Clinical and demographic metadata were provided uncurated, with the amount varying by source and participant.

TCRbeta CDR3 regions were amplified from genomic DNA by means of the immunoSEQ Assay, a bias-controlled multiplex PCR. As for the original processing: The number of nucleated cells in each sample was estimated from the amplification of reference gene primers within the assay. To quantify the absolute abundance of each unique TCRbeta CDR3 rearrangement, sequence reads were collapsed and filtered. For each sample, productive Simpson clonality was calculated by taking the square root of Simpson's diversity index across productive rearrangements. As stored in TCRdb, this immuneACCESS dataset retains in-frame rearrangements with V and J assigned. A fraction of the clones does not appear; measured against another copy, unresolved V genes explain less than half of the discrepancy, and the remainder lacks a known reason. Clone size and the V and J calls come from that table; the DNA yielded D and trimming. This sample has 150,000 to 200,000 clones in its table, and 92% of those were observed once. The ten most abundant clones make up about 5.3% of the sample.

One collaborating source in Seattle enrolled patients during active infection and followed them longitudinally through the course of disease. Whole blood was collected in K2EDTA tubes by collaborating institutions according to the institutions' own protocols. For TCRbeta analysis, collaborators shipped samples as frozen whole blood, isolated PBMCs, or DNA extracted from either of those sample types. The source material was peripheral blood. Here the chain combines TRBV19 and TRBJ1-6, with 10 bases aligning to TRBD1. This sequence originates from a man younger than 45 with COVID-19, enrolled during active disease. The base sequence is TGTGCCAGTAGCCCGGGACAGGGGCGTTCACCCCTCCACTTT. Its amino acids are CASSPGQGRSPLHF.